This T cell receptor beta chain was profiled in a study of beta chain features in type 1 diabetes. Findings of the study overall: Insertions were fewer and deletions more numerous at VDJ junctions in type 1 diabetes patients. Comparison showed that naive, central memory and Treg TCRB repertoires appeared more similar among patients than among healthy donors. There was no resolution here of whether HLA type influences TCRB rearrangement.

The CDR3 length is 12 residues. The V end was cut by 5 bases, the J end by 7 bases, with 11 bases between. CDR1 is SGHTA, CDR2 FQGNSA, per germline. As to this clone: The antigen remains unidentified.

Using CD45RO/CCR7/CD25/CD127/CD95/CD27, CD4+ naive, central memory, regulatory and stem cell-like memory cells were sorted. The investigators reverse transcribed all of the isolated RNA, so they sequenced expressed TCRB transcripts. The method was immunoSEQ multiplex PCR; TCRdb's version includes in-frame clones alone and lacks a portion of them. Of under 250,000 clones in the sample, roughly 15% were seen once. Sample: naive CD4+ T cells from blood. V usage is TRBV7-2 and J usage is TRBJ1-2; D uncertain. The sequence was collected from a woman between 35 and 50 years old in good health. The CDR3 nucleotides read TGTGCCAGCAGCCAAGGTCGGGGTGGCTACACCTTC. It is translated as CASSQGRGGYTF.